This TCR beta chain is from a study of T cells in Graves' hyperthyroidism and ophthalmopathy. This clonotype occurred many times. Thyroid ultrasound and orbital computed tomography, with clinical symptoms and serum thyroxine and TRAb, informed diagnoses. Amplified TCR beta CDR3 regions came from RNA transcripts. HTBI primers drove first-round RT-PCR of the TCR CDR3. A single record per CDR3 protein comes from TCRdb applying MiXCR to the multiplex PCR reads. Here the sample spans about 560,000 distinct CDR3 sequences, about half being singletons. The CDR3 consists of 13 residues. The germline V gene has CDR1 MNHEY and CDR2 SVGAGI. V was cut by 6 bases and J by 8 bases, with 17 bases left in between.

The sequencing input was peripheral blood or thyroid tissue (not recorded which). The J gene is TRBJ2-7, the V gene TRBV6-5, with a weak D call TRBD2 (6 bases). This TCR was sampled from a woman aged 18-35 years with Graves' hyperthyroidism. CDR3 sequence: CASSWGTSRKQYF. The CDR3 DNA reads TGTGCCAGCAGCTGGGGGACTTCACGGAAGCAGTACTTC.